This T cell receptor beta chain was sequenced for a study of T cells in Graves' hyperthyroidism and ophthalmopathy. Looked up from germline, CDR1 is LNHDA and CDR2 is SQIVND (reference sequence). This CDR3 region has 15 residues. V lost 4 bases, J lost 1 base, and 11 bases lay in between. TCR beta CDR3 region amplification was performed from RNA transcripts. The HTBI primer set drove a first-round RT-PCR of the TCR CDR3. TCRdb independently ran MiXCR on the multiplex PCR reads; one entry per CDR3 protein. The table lists hundreds of thousands of distinct CDR3 sequences, about 15% of them singletons, with about 4.5% in the top ten.

The V gene is TRBV19, the J gene TRBJ1-5, with D possibly TRBD1 on 5 matching bases. The receptor's source is a woman in her forties with Graves' ophthalmopathy. Sequences were obtained from blood. CDR3 DNA sequence: TGTGCCAGTAGTACCCTGGGGGGGAGCAATCAGCCCCAGCATTTT. Protein: CASSTLGGSNQPQHF. The full variable domain, rest sourced from reference TRBV19 and TRBJ1-5, is DGGITQSPKYLFRKEGQNVTLSCEQNLNHDAMYWYRQDPGQGLRLIYYSQIVNDFQKGDIAEGYSVSREKKESFPLTVTSAQKNPTAFYLCASSTLGGSNQPQHFGDGTRLSIL.